This T cell receptor beta chain emerged from a study of beta chain features in type 1 diabetes. The wider study: Age and gender were similar between patients and healthy donors, as were cell yields. The study, taken as a whole, reports: Sequencing used cDNA, and cells with high TCR expression could therefore be over-represented.

This clone was detected a few times. Its antigen is unknown. Expressed TCRB transcripts were sequenced after all isolated RNA was converted to cDNA. Sequenced by immunoSEQ multiplex PCR; TCRdb stores in-frame clones only, minus some. The data show 430,000 or so clones, about an eighth seen once. The V end lost 2 bases, the J end lost 0 bases, and 9 bases lay between the germline ends. This CDR3 is built from 14 residues. The germline V gene has CDR1 SGHRS and CDR2 YFSETQ. Via CD45RO/CCR7/CD25/CD127/CD95/CD27, cells of the CD4+ naive, central memory, regulatory and stem cell-like memory subsets were sorted. Purity above 95% was achieved in all sorted populations.

Sequencing was done on a sample of naive CD4+ T cells from blood. The chain employs TRBV5-1 and TRBJ2-7, with D unresolved. The clonotype comes from a woman younger than 30 in good health. CDR3 DNA sequence: TGCGCCAGCAGCTTCCTGCCAGGCTCCTACGAGCAGTACGTC. Protein product: CASSFLPGSYEQYV.